Each of the 18 T cell receptor beta chains below was sequenced from the same sample in a study of cytomegalovirus exposure and HLA in healthy donors. The PCR was carried out with 60 Vbeta primers and 13 Jbeta primers. Sequenced by immunoSEQ multiplex PCR; TCRdb stores in-frame clones only, minus some. The profile shows roughly 60,000 clones, 65% to 90% of them singletons. The source material was PBMCs. These receptors came from a man aged 25 to 45 in good health and CMV-seronegative.

The chain couples TRBV15 to TRBJ1-3, with no clear D. Trimming took 2 bases from V and 7 from J, leaving 15 bases between them. This CDR3 region has 15 residues. CDR1 is LNHNV and CDR2 is YYDKDF in the germline V gene (reference sequence). CDR3 region: CATSRSPRVFNTIYF. The DNA of the CDR3 is TGTGCCACCAGCAGATCGCCCCGGGTATTCAACACCATATATTTT. The full variable domain, with the rest looked up from reference TRBV15 and TRBJ1-3, is DAMVIQNPRYQVTQFGKPVTLSCSQTLNHNVMYWYQQKSSQAPKLLFHYYDKDFNNEADTPDNFQSRRPNTSFCFLDIRSPGLGDTAMYLCATSRSPRVFNTIYFGEGSWLTVV.

The chain is built from TRBV7-3 and TRBJ2-6; a weak D match, TRBD1 (5 bases). Trimming took off 5 bases at V and 2 bases at J, with 10 bases between the two ends. Germline lookup yields CDR1 SGHTA and CDR2 FQGTGA. The CDR3 consists of 15 residues. CDR3: CASSRGQPGANVLTF. CDR3 nucleotides: TGTGCCAGCAGCAGAGGACAACCTGGGGCCAACGTCCTGACTTTC. Looking up the rest from reference TRBV7-3 and TRBJ2-6 gives the full variable domain: GAGVSQTPSNKVTEKGKYVELRCDPISGHTALYWYRQSLGQGPEFLIYFQGTGAADDSGLPNDRFFAVRPEGSVSTLKIQRTERGDSAVYLCASSRGQPGANVLTFGAGSRLTVL.

V usage is TRBV5-4 and J usage is TRBJ1-1; tentative D call: TRBD1 (6 bases). The CDR3 has 14 residues. V lost 3 bases, J lost 1 base, and 10 bases lay in between. Germline lookup yields CDR1 SGHNT and CDR2 YYREEE (reference sequence). This CDR3 is CASSWGQQNTEAFF. The CDR3 region has the DNA TGTGCCAGCAGCTGGGGACAACAGAACACTGAAGCTTTCTTT.

The J gene is TRBJ1-2, the V gene TRBV10-2; 7 positions match TRBD1. Germline trimming cut 3 bases from V and 4 bases from J; bases unmatched to any gene: 8. The CDR3 is made up of 15 amino acids. Looked up from germline, CDR1 is WSHSY and CDR2 is SAAADI. CDR3 nucleotide sequence: TGCGCCAGCAGTGATGCTCAGGGGGGAGGCTATGGCTACACCTTC. Translated: CASSDAQGGGYGYTF.

The rearrangement uses TRBV29-1 and TRBJ1-2; no firm D call. Trimming took 0 bases from V and 6 from J, leaving 14 bases between them. Germline assignment: CDR1 SQVTM and CDR2 ANQGSEA. CDR3 size: 14 residues. As DNA, the CDR3 is TGCAGCGTTGAAGATCAAGTTGGAACTAATGGCTACACCTTC. Translated: CSVEDQVGTNGYTF.

The rearrangement uses TRBV7-6 and TRBJ2-1; D ambiguous. The germline V gene encodes CDR1 SGHVS and CDR2 FNYEAQ. The CDR3 is 13 residues long. V lost 1 base, J lost 4 bases, and 5 bases lay in between. The CDR3 reads CASSLDRYNEQFF. The CDR3 nucleotides are TGTGCCAGCAGCTTAGACAGATACAATGAGCAGTTCTTC.

The chain combines TRBV19 with TRBJ1-5, with TRBD1 identical over 8 bases. CDR1 is LNHDA, CDR2 SQIVND, per germline (reference sequence). The V and J ends lost 2 bases and 1 base, in that order; junction bases with no gene match: 4. CDR3 length: 16 amino acids. CDR3 DNA sequence: TGTGCCAGTAGTATACCAGGGGGCAGAAGCAATCAGCCCCAGCATTTT. This translates into CASSIPGGRSNQPQHF.

CDR3 in DNA: TGTGCCAGCAGCTCGGGGGTGACAGACAATGAGCAGTTCTTC. Protein: CASSSGVTDNEQFF. The chain recombines TRBV7-2 with TRBJ2-1; a weak D match, TRBD2 (6 bases). This CDR3 contains 14 residues. Looked up from germline, CDR1 is SGHTA and CDR2 is FQGNSA. The V end was cut by 4 bases, the J end by 5 bases, with 12 bases between.

V is TRBV6-5 and J is TRBJ2-3, with D perhaps TRBD1 (5 bases). The germline V gene has CDR1 MNHEY and CDR2 SVGAGI. V lost 0 bases to trimming and J lost 2 bases, with 9 bases between them. This CDR3 has 15 residues. The DNA of the CDR3 is TGTGCCAGCAGTTACTCTACAGGATTCACAGATACGCAGTATTTT. Amino acid sequence: CASSYSTGFTDTQYF.

The J gene is TRBJ2-7, the V gene TRBV7-2; 8 nucleotides agree with TRBD1. This CDR3 is 13 amino acids long. The V gene's germline CDR1 is SGHTA and CDR2 FQGNSA. V shed 5 bases and J 6 bases; nucleotides not matched to a gene: 6. This chain's CDR3 is CASSTRTGFEQYF. CDR3 coding DNA: TGTGCCAGCAGCACAAGGACAGGGTTCGAGCAGTACTTC.

J is TRBJ1-1 and V is TRBV19; TRBD1 might be the D (5 bases). The CDR3 runs to 13 residues. V was shortened by 11 bases and J by 0 bases, with 13 bases between the two germline ends. CDR1 and CDR2 (germline): LNHDA, SQIVND (reference sequence). The chain's CDR3 is CAVGARVNTEAFF. The CDR3 DNA reads as TGTGCCGTAGGTGCCAGGGTGAACACTGAAGCTTTCTTT.

This chain uses TRBV5-1 with TRBJ1-3, with 7 bases aligning to TRBD1. V lost 0 bases, J lost 3 bases, and 0 bases stayed unmatched. CDR1 and CDR2 from the germline V gene are SGHRS and YFSETQ. The CDR3 runs to 14 residues. CDR3 region: CASSLGQGGNTIYF. The CDR3 DNA reads as TGCGCCAGCAGCTTGGGACAGGGTGGAAACACCATATATTTT.

V usage is TRBV9 and J usage is TRBJ2-7; TRBD1 matches 8 bases. The CDR3 runs to 15 residues. Germline lookup yields CDR1 SGDLS and CDR2 YYNGEE. V lost 3 bases to trimming and J lost 2 bases; unmatched junction nucleotides: 7. CDR3 amino acids: CASSATGTGAYEQYF. The CDR3 DNA sequence: TGTGCCAGCAGCGCAACCGGGACAGGCGCCTACGAGCAGTACTTC. The full variable domain, with the rest looked up from reference TRBV9 and TRBJ2-7, is DSGVTQTPKHLITATGQRVTLRCSPRSGDLSVYWYQQSLDQGLQFLIQYYNGEERAKGNILERFSAQQFPDLHSELNLSSLELGDSALYFCASSATGTGAYEQYFGPGTRLTVT.

The sample holds a few counts of this clone. The chain is built from TRBV6-5 and TRBJ1-5; 7 nucleotides match TRBD1. The CDR3 runs 14 residues. Per germline, CDR1 MNHEY and CDR2 SVGAGI. Trimming took 2 bases from V and 7 from J; bases not matched to a gene: 5. CDR3 coding DNA: TGTGCCAGCAGTTACCGACAGGGCAGCCAGCCCCAGCATTTT. Protein: CASSYRQGSQPQHF.

This chain connects TRBV5-1 to TRBJ2-7; tentatively, D is TRBD2 (5 bases). With 0 bases removed from V and 3 bases from J, the gap between germline ends came to 16 bases. Germline V CDR1 and CDR2: SGHRS, YFSETQ. The CDR3 spans 16 residues. In DNA, the CDR3 is TGCGCCAGCAGCTTGGCTGGGAGTGAATTGATCTACGAGCAGTACTTC. This gives the protein CASSLAGSELIYEQYF.

The rearrangement links TRBV11-2 to TRBJ2-1; a weak D match, TRBD2 (5 bases). The germline V gene encodes CDR1 SGHAT and CDR2 FQNNGV. The CDR3 spans 15 residues. The germline V and J ends were trimmed by 1 base and 8 bases, with 15 bases remaining between them. CDR3 DNA: TGTGCCAGCAGCTTAGGGACTCTGGTCGTAGATGAGCAGTTCTTC. Its protein product is CASSLGTLVVDEQFF.

The chain has TRBV18 and TRBJ2-5, with D perhaps matching TRBD1 (5 bases). Trimming left V 4 bases short and J 5 bases short, with 8 bases between. CDR3 length: 12 residues. Germline CDR1 is KGHSH and CDR2 is LQKENI. In DNA, the CDR3 is TGTGCCAGCTCACAATACAGGGAGACCCAGTACTTC. It translates to CASSQYRETQYF.

The genes are TRBV6-1 and TRBJ2-7; 10 bases fit TRBD1. This CDR3 has 15 residues. V shed 2 bases and J 6 bases; nucleotides not matched to a gene: 7. Germline CDR1 and CDR2: MNHNS and SASEGT. The CDR3 loop is CASSELGQGVGEQYF. CDR3 DNA: TGTGCCAGCAGTGAACTCGGACAGGGGGTGGGCGAGCAGTACTTC.